This T cell receptor beta chain was sequenced in a study of cytomegalovirus exposure and HLA in healthy donors. Overall study results and limits: Productive rates of about 90% or about 30% were seen for most TCR beta V segments in an earlier analysis. The study flagged around 150 TCR beta chains as cytomegalovirus-associated.

As regards this clone: The antigen is unknown.

Primers: 60 Vbeta forward and 13 Jbeta reverse. Assay used: immunoSEQ multiplex PCR; TCRdb lists only in-frame clones, some missing. The repertoire holds more than 110,000 clones, with around 80% as singletons. Germline V gene sequence: CDR1 LGHNA, CDR2 YNFKEQ. The V end was cut by 3 bases, the J end by 3 bases, with 5 bases between. The CDR3 spans 12 residues. This chain links TRBV4-2 with TRBJ1-2; D is uncertain. The sample was PBMCs. The clonotype comes from a woman aged 50 to 60 in good health and CMV-seropositive. The CDR3 loop reads CASSQGYYGYTF. In DNA, the CDR3 is TGTGCCAGCAGCCAGGGCTACTATGGCTACACCTTC.